Below, 17 T cell receptor beta chains from the same sample are listed, as sequenced in a study of shared clonotypes between healthy human individuals. CD45RO-negative cells were positively selected for CCR7, leaving out terminally differentiated effector memory CD45RA+ cells. Sequenced by immunoSEQ multiplex PCR; TCRdb stores in-frame clones only, minus some. Of around 550,000 clones listed, 95% are singletons. The sequenced material came from naive CD8+ T cells sorted from blood. The receptors here all came from a young woman in good health.

This chain uses TRBV15 with TRBJ2-1; D is perhaps TRBD1 (5 bases). Germline values: CDR1 LNHNV, CDR2 YYDKDF (reference sequence). CDR3 length: 12 amino acids. The V and J ends lost 1 base and 10 bases respectively, with 8 bases between them. The CDR3: CATSRVGREQFF. The CDR3 DNA sequence: TGTGCCACCAGCAGAGTGGGGCGCGAGCAGTTCTTC. Full variable domain (rest looked up from reference TRBV15 and TRBJ2-1): DAMVIQNPRYQVTQFGKPVTLSCSQTLNHNVMYWYQQKSSQAPKLLFHYYDKDFNNEADTPDNFQSRRPNTSFCFLDIRSPGLGDTAMYLCATSRVGREQFFGPGTRLTVL.

The rearrangement uses TRBV10-3 and TRBJ2-7, with 9 bases fitting TRBD1. The CDR3 has 15 residues. CDR1 ENHRY and CDR2 SYGVKD come from the germline V gene. Trimming took 5 bases from V and 2 from J; bases not matched to a gene: 7. CDR3 loop: CAISFGQGITYEQYF. Here the CDR3 DNA reads TGTGCCATCAGTTTCGGACAGGGGATCACCTACGAGCAGTACTTC.

This clone has a single count. The rearrangement joins TRBV11-3 to TRBJ1-2; no firm D call. This CDR3 spans 15 amino acids. Deletions cut 4 bases from V and 4 bases from J, with 16 bases between. CDR1 SGHNT and CDR2 YENEEA come from the germline V gene. CDR3 nucleotide sequence: TGTGCCAGCAGCTCTTACTCGGACGAGGCCTATGGCTACACCTTC. This translates into CASSSYSDEAYGYTF.

This chain links TRBV7-9 with TRBJ2-1; 7 bases map to TRBD1. Trimming took 5 bases from V and 0 from J; bases not matched to a gene: 7. The CDR3 consists of 16 residues. Looked up from germline, CDR1 is SEHNR and CDR2 is FQNEAQ (reference sequence). Written as DNA, the CDR3 is TGTGCCAGCAGCACACCACGGGACAGCTCCTACAATGAGCAGTTCTTC. Translating it yields CASSTPRDSSYNEQFF.

The chain links TRBV5-1 to TRBJ2-2, with no clear D. Trimming took off 4 bases at V and 5 bases at J, with 12 bases between the two ends. Germline CDR1 reads SGHRS; CDR2 reads YFSETQ. CDR3 length: 14 amino acids. CDR3 in amino acids: CASSPLGETGELFF. DNA for the CDR3: TGCGCCAGCAGCCCCCTAGGAGAGACCGGGGAGCTGTTTTTT.

The V call is TRBV12-5, the J call TRBJ2-7; TRBD1 agrees at 10 bases. Trimming took 1 base from V and 2 from J; bases not matched to a gene: 8. Germline CDR1 LGHNT, CDR2 FRNRAP. This CDR3 is built from 17 residues. The CDR3 DNA follows: TGTGCTAGTGGTTTGGCCCTCGGGGGACAGGGGACCTACGAGCAGTACTTC. It yields the protein CASGLALGGQGTYEQYF.

The chain couples TRBV28 to TRBJ2-3; 9 bases fit TRBD2. Germline V lookup: CDR1 MDHEN, CDR2 SYDVKM. Trimming at V came to 6 bases and at J to 4 bases, leaving 11 bases not matched to a gene. CDR3 length: 16 residues. The chain's CDR3 is CASSEISGSSADTQYF. The CDR3 DNA reads as TGTGCCAGCAGCGAGATTAGCGGGAGTAGTGCAGATACGCAGTATTTT.

V gene TRBV28 combines with J gene TRBJ1-4; D uncertain. The CDR3 loop spans 11 amino acids. CDR1 and CDR2 (germline): MDHEN, SYDVKM. V lost 3 bases to trimming and J lost 8 bases, with 4 bases between them. Written as DNA, the CDR3 is TGTGCCAGCAGTTTGGCGGAAAAACTGTTTTTT. It codes for CASSLAEKLFF.

This clone has only one observation. The rearrangement uses TRBV19 and TRBJ2-3; D is possibly TRBD2 (5 bases). The germline gives CDR1 LNHDA, CDR2 SQIVND (reference sequence). The CDR3 totals 14 residues. V was shortened by 8 bases and J by 0 bases, with 12 bases between the two germline ends. DNA of the CDR3: TGTGCCAGTCTAGAGGGCAGCAGCACAGATACGCAGTATTTT. Translating gives CASLEGSSTDTQYF.

This clone has a single count. V usage is TRBV6-6 and J usage is TRBJ2-7; 9 nucleotides match TRBD1. V lost 2 bases, J lost 7 bases, and 9 bases stayed unmatched. The CDR3 contains 15 residues. Germline V lookup: CDR1 MNHNY, CDR2 SVGAGI (reference sequence). The CDR3 region has the DNA TGTGCCAGCAGTTACGGGACAGGGAAAGTTCGGGAGCAGTACTTC. It translates to CASSYGTGKVREQYF.

The gene calls are TRBV28 and TRBJ2-7; the D gene is possibly TRBD1 (5 bases). V lost 2 bases, J lost 6 bases, and 14 bases lay in between. Germline CDR1 is MDHEN and CDR2 is SYDVKM. The CDR3 is 14 amino acids. Here the CDR3 DNA reads TGTGCCAGCAGTTTAGTAGGGTCTAGGGGCGAGCAGTACTTC. It specifies CASSLVGSRGEQYF.

The chain uses TRBV28 and TRBJ1-2; D gene uncertain. Germline V gene data show CDR1 as MDHEN and CDR2 as SYDVKM. This CDR3 spans 16 amino acids. V was trimmed by 7 bases and J by 4 bases, leaving 22 bases between them. CDR3 nucleotides: TGTGCCAGCACGAACTTTGAGGGCCGTCAGGTCTATGGCTACACCTTC. As protein: CASTNFEGRQVYGYTF.

V gene TRBV28 combines with J gene TRBJ2-3; 11 positions match TRBD2. The CDR3 is 17 residues long. CDR1 and CDR2 (germline): MDHEN, SYDVKM. V shed 5 bases, J shed 5 bases, and the junction held 12 bases outside the gene matches. The CDR3 DNA follows: TGTGCCAGCAGTCGCGGAATAGCGGGAGGGCCTGGAGATACGCAGTATTTT. Protein: CASSRGIAGGPGDTQYF.

The CDR3 spells CASSQDPGGNEKLFF. Here the CDR3 DNA reads TGCGCCAGCAGCCAAGACCCGGGGGGGAATGAAAAACTGTTTTTT. The chain recombines TRBV4-1 with TRBJ1-4; tentative D call: TRBD1 (5 bases). The CDR3 spans 15 residues. Germline V gene data show CDR1 as MGHRA and CDR2 as YSYEKL. Trimming cost V 0 bases and J 5 bases, with 10 bases left between them.

The chain links TRBV2 to TRBJ1-2; D is ambiguous. The V gene lost 1 base and the J gene lost 3 bases, with 12 bases spanning the gap. Per germline, CDR1 SNHLY and CDR2 FYNNEI. The CDR3 contains 15 residues. The CDR3 sequence is CASSEVGSGYYGYTF. DNA for the CDR3: TGTGCCAGCAGTGAAGTAGGCAGCGGTTACTATGGCTACACCTTC.

The chain uses TRBV11-2 and TRBJ2-5; D is possibly TRBD2 (5 bases). V shed 0 bases and J shed 5 bases, with 13 bases lying between them. Germline lookup yields CDR1 SGHAT and CDR2 FQNNGV. The CDR3 has 15 amino acids. CDR3 nucleotide sequence: TGTGCCAGCAGCTTAGAAGTTGCTAGCTTGGAGACCCAGTACTTC. It specifies CASSLEVASLETQYF. Using reference TRBV11-2 and TRBJ2-5 for the parts outside the CDR3, the full variable domain is EAGVAQSPRYKIIEKRQSVAFWCNPISGHATLYWYQQILGQGPKLLIQFQNNGVVDDSQLPKDRFSAERLKGVDSTLKIQPAKLEDSAVYLCASSLEVASLETQYFGPGTRLLVL.

The rearrangement joins TRBV28 to TRBJ2-7; D not certain. Germline CDR1 MDHEN, CDR2 SYDVKM. V was pared by 10 bases and J by 0 bases, with 13 bases between. This CDR3 spans 13 amino acids. In DNA, the CDR3 is TGTGCCACATCGGCACAGAGCTCCTACGAGCAGTACTTC. Protein sequence: CATSAQSSYEQYF.